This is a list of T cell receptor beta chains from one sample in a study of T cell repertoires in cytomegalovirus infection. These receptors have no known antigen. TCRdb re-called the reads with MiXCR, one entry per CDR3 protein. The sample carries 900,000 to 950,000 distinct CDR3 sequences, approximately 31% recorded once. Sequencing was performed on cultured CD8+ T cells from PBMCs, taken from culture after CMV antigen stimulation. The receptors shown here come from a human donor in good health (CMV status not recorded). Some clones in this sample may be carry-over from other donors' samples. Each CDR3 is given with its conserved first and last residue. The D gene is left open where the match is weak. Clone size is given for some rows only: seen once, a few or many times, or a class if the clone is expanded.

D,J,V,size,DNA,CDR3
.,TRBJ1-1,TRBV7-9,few,TGTGCCAGCAGCTTAATCGGAGGGGGGGTGAACACTGAAGCTTTCTTT,CASSLIGGGVNTEAFF
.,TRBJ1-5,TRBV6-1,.,TGTGCCAGCAGTGACAAGTGTGCGGTTAGGAACAATCAGCCCCAGCATTTT,CASSDKCAVRNNQPQHF
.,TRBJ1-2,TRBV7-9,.,TGTGCCAGCAGCCACGACAGGACCTATGGCTACACCTTC,CASSHDRTYGYTF
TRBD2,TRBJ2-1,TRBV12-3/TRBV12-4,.,TGTGCCAGCAGAAGAAGCGGGGGGGCCTACAATGAGCAGTTCTTC,CASRRSGGAYNEQFF
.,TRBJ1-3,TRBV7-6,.,TGTGCCAGCAGCCCAGAAAAGGTGACGGACACCATATATTTT,CASSPEKVTDTIYF
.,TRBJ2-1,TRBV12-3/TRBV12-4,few,TGTGCCGTACTCAGAGGATTTGGACCCTACAATGAGCAGTTCTTC,CAVLRGFGPYNEQFF
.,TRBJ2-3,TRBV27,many,TGTGCCAGCAGTTTTACTAGGTCAGGGTTCGTCATATTGGATACGCAGTATTTT,CASSFTRSGFVILDTQYF
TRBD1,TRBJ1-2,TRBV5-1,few,TGCGCCAGCAGCTTGGCCCGGGACAGATCGAACTATGGCTACACCTTC,CASSLARDRSNYGYTF
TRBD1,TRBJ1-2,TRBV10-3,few,TGTGCCATCCTGGACAGGGCGGCGGGAGACTATGGCTACACCTTC,CAILDRAAGDYGYTF
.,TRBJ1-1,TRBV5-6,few,TGTGCCAGCAGCTTCTTAGTTATGAACACTGAAGCTTTCTTT,CASSFLVMNTEAFF
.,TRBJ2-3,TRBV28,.,TGTGCCAGCAGTCCCCTTTTCGGGGGCACAGATACGCAGTATTTT,CASSPLFGGTDTQYF
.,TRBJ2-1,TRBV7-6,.,TGTGCCAGCAGTCAAGGGTCGAATGAGCAGTTCTTC,CASSQGSNEQFF
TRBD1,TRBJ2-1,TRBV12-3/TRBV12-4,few,TGTGCCAGCAGCGCCGGGACAGGGGGAACTGAGCAGTTCTTC,CASSAGTGGTEQFF
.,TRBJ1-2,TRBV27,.,TGTGCCAGCAGTTTTGAGGGGCGAGGGGGCTACACCTTC,CASSFEGRGGYTF
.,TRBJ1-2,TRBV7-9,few,TGTGCCAGCAGCCCCTCTGGGGTTAACTATGGCTACACCTTC,CASSPSGVNYGYTF
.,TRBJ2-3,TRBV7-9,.,TGTGCCAGCAGTATTAGCGAGACTAGCACAGATACGCAGTATTTT,CASSISETSTDTQYF
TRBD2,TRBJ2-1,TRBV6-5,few,TGTGCCAGCAGACCTAGGACTAGCGGCCCATACAATGAGCAGTTCTTC,CASRPRTSGPYNEQFF
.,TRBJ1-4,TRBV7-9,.,TGTGCCAGCAGCCAAGACCGCGACCGAGTCCTAAATGAAAAACTGTTTTTT,CASSQDRDRVLNEKLFF
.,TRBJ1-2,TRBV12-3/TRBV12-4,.,TGTGCCAGCAGTGCCACAGGGCCAAATAACTATGGCTACACCTTC,CASSATGPNNYGYTF
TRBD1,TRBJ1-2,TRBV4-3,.,TGCGCCAGCAGCCAAGACTGGGACAGTAACTATGGCTACACCTTC,CASSQDWDSNYGYTF
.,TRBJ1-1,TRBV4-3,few,TGCGCCAGCAGCCAAGAATTGACTTGGGGCCAGGGGCTGAGTACTGAAGCTTTCTTT,CASSQELTWGQGLSTEAFF
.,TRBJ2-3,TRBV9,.,TGTGCCAGCAGCCCCCTCGACAGAGCGCCCCTCACAGATACGCAGTATTTT,CASSPLDRAPLTDTQYF
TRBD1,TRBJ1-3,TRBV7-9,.,TGTGCCACGATACAGGGGGTTAGCAGCCCTCTAGCGAAGAGCCCTGGAAACACCATATATTTT,CATIQGVSSPLAKSPGNTIYF
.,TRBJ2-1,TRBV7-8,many,TGTGCCAGCAGTCCCTCGGCAGAGCAGTTCTTC,CASSPSAEQFF
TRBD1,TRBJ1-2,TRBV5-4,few,TGTGCCAGCAGCCCAGGACCGGGACAGGGGCCAGGACTCTATGGCTACACCTTC,CASSPGPGQGPGLYGYTF
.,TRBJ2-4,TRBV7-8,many,TGTGCCAGCAGCGTATTTCCGGGACAAGAAAACATTCAGTACTTC,CASSVFPGQENIQYF
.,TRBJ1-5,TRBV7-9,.,TGTGCCAGCAGCCCCGTTGGGGGACGGGATCAGCCCCAGCATTTT,CASSPVGGRDQPQHF
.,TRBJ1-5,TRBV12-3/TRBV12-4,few,TGTGCCAGCAGTTTAGGATCGGGCACTCAGCCCCAGCATTTT,CASSLGSGTQPQHF
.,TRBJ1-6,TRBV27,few,TGTGCCAGCAGTCGGAGCTCCTATAATTCACCCCTCCACTTT,CASSRSSYNSPLHF
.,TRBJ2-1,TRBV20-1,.,TGCAGTGCTAGAGATGAAGCCGTCGAGCAGTTCTTC,CSARDEAVEQFF
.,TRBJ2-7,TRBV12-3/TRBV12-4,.,TGTGCCAGCAGTCCGACATGGACTTACAGCTCCTACGAGCAGTACTTC,CASSPTWTYSSYEQYF
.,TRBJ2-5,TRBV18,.,TGTGCCAGCTCCACGGGCCGGGTCGTGAGAGGAGAGACCCAGTACTTC,CASSTGRVVRGETQYF
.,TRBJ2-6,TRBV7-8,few,TGTGCCAGCTCGGGGGTTGGCGGGGCCAACGTCCTGACTTTC,CASSGVGGANVLTF
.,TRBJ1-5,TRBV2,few,TGTGCCAGCACCCGCCGGGGGGAGCCTCAGCCCCAGCATTTT,CASTRRGEPQPQHF